These 14 T cell receptor beta chains came from one sample sequenced in a study of cytomegalovirus exposure and HLA in healthy donors (dated by TCRdb to 2016 to 2017). Libraries were prepared through the immunoSEQ multiplex PCR assay. The multiplex PCR relied on a mix of 60 forward primers for TCR Vbeta segments and 13 reverse primers for TCR Jbeta segments. TCRdb obtained this table from immuneACCESS and retained in-frame rearrangements with V and J assigned. These tables miss some clones; where compared with another copy, unresolved V genes account for less than half of the shortfall, and the remainder is unexplained. This sample lists approximately 170,000 clones; 75% to 90% were detected once. The ten largest clones represent 4.1% of the sample. Sequencing was carried out using PBMCs. Source of these receptors: a man aged 45-65 years in good health and CMV-seropositive.

This rearrangement joins TRBV28 to TRBJ1-6; D may be TRBD1 (5 bases). Trimming took 3 bases from V and 9 from J, leaving 15 bases between them. The CDR3 loop spans 15 amino acids. Germline values: CDR1 MDHEN, CDR2 SYDVKM. For the CDR3, the DNA is TGTGCCAGCAGTTTGGGGGGGGTAGAGGTTTCACCCCTCCACTTT. This gives the protein CASSLGGVEVSPLHF.

The chain recombines TRBV4-3 with TRBJ2-3; 9 bases fit TRBD2. The CDR3 loop spans 18 amino acids. Germline lookup yields CDR1 LGHNA and CDR2 YSLEER. Trimming at V came to 0 bases and at J to 3 bases, leaving 10 bases not matched to a gene. The CDR3 sequence: CASSQEGSSGGVTDTQYF. The CDR3, as DNA: TGCGCCAGCAGCCAAGAGGGGAGTAGCGGGGGCGTAACAGATACGCAGTATTTT.

V and J are TRBV28 and TRBJ2-7, with D possibly being TRBD1 (6 bases). The germline V gene encodes CDR1 MDHEN and CDR2 SYDVKM. Between the trimmed V and J ends, which lost 5 bases and 4 bases, there was a span of 9 bases. This CDR3 spans 12 amino acids. The CDR3 DNA is TGTGCCAGCAGTGGACAGTGGTACGAGCAGTACTTC. This translates into CASSGQWYEQYF.

This clone was seen a handful of times. The gene calls are TRBV28 and TRBJ1-5; the match to TRBD1 covers 9 bases. Germline CDR1 is MDHEN and CDR2 is SYDVKM. This CDR3 comprises 13 residues. The trim removed 6 bases at V and 7 bases at J, leaving 4 bases unmatched. The CDR3 is CASSGQGWQPQHF. The DNA for the CDR3 is TGTGCCAGCAGCGGACAGGGGTGGCAGCCCCAGCATTTT. Full variable domain (outside the CDR3, taken from reference TRBV28 and TRBJ1-5): DVKVTQSSRYLVKRTGEKVFLECVQDMDHENMFWYRQDPGLGLRLIYFSYDVKMKEKGDIPEGYSVSREKKERFSLILESASTNQTSMYLCASSGQGWQPQHFGDGTRLSIL.

This clone was seen a few times. The V call is TRBV18, the J call TRBJ2-7; 11 positions agree with TRBD2. Losses at the gene ends were 3 bases for V and 2 bases for J; bases not matched to a gene: 3. Looked up from germline, CDR1 is KGHSH and CDR2 is LQKENI. This CDR3 is 15 amino acids long. CDR3 nucleotide sequence: TGTGCCAGCTCACCCGGGACTAGCGGTACCTACGAGCAGTACTTC. It specifies CASSPGTSGTYEQYF. The variable domain in full, with the rest retrieved from reference TRBV18 and TRBJ2-7, is NAGVMQNPRHLVRRRGQEARLRCSPMKGHSHVYWYRQLPEEGLKFMVYLQKENIIDESGMPKERFSAEFPKEGPSILRIQQVVRGDSAAYFCASSPGTSGTYEQYFGPGTRLTVT.

The chain has TRBV6-5 and TRBJ2-2; 7 nucleotides agree with TRBD2. V shed 6 bases and J 0 bases; nucleotides not matched to a gene: 4. The length of the CDR3 is 15 residues. Germline V gene data show CDR1 as MNHEY and CDR2 as SVGAGI. The CDR3 spells CASRTGLTNTGELFF. The CDR3 nucleotides are TGTGCCAGCAGGACGGGACTAACGAACACCGGGGAGCTGTTTTTT.

This clone was seen a few times. The chain uses TRBV18 and TRBJ1-4; D perhaps matches TRBD1 (5 bases). The V end was cut by 1 base, the J end by 0 bases, with 6 bases between. The germline CDR1 and CDR2 sequences are KGHSH and LQKENI. The CDR3 contains 15 residues. CDR3 region: CASSPQGTTNEKLFF. In nucleotides, the CDR3 is TGTGCCAGCTCACCACAGGGGACAACTAATGAAAAACTGTTTTTT.

The rearrangement uses TRBV29-1 and TRBJ1-2, with 8 bases aligning to TRBD1. With 6 bases clipped from V and 7 bases from J, the junction kept 7 bases outside the gene matches. Germline V CDR1 and CDR2: SQVTM, ANQGSEA. CDR3 length: 12 residues. The DNA of the CDR3 is TGCAGCGTGCGCCCAGGGGGCAGTGGCTACACCTTC. Translating gives CSVRPGGSGYTF.

The chain recombines TRBV4-2 with TRBJ1-2, with D perhaps matching TRBD1 (5 bases). CDR1 is LGHNA, CDR2 YNFKEQ, per germline. V was trimmed by 1 base and J by 2 bases, leaving 17 bases between them. This CDR3 is built from 17 residues. The CDR3 coding sequence is TGTGCCAGCAGCCAAGTAGGGGCGGCTAGAGAGAACTATGGCTACACCTTC. It is translated as CASSQVGAARENYGYTF.

CDR3 residues: CAWTMGSQPQHF. CDR3 DNA: TGTGCCTGGACCATGGGGAGTCAGCCCCAGCATTTT. This chain joins TRBV30 and TRBJ1-5, with no clear D. V was shortened by 4 bases and J by 6 bases, with 10 bases between the two germline ends. The CDR3 sequence is 12 residues long. Per germline, CDR1 GTSNPN and CDR2 SVGIG (reference sequence).

This chain links TRBV18 with TRBJ2-5, with TRBD2 matching over 7 bases. CDR3 length: 15 amino acids. Germline CDR1 and CDR2: KGHSH and LQKENI. Trimming removed 10 bases from V and 3 bases from J; junction bases left unmatched: 14. CDR3 residues: CATTVASGLEETQYF. As DNA, the CDR3 is TGTGCCACCACCGTGGCTAGCGGATTAGAAGAGACCCAGTACTTC.

This chain uses TRBV27 with TRBJ2-7; D unclear. Germline CDR1 and CDR2: MNHEY and SMNVEV (reference sequence). The CDR3 length is 14 residues. Trimming took 5 bases from V and 6 from J, leaving 17 bases between them. CDR3 sequence reads: CASSLNSPFGEQYF. DNA for the CDR3: TGTGCCAGCAGTCTCAACTCTCCATTCGGCGAGCAGTACTTC.

The chain is built from TRBV5-6 and TRBJ1-2; D is uncertain. CDR1 and CDR2 (germline): SGHDT, YYEEEE. Trimming shortened V by 4 bases and J by 8 bases, and 15 bases separated the two germline ends. The CDR3 runs to 13 residues. CDR3: CASSPSAGYGYTF. In DNA form, the CDR3 reads TGTGCCAGCAGCCCTTCCGCGGGGTACGGCTACACCTTC.

The V call is TRBV7-6, the J call TRBJ2-1; 11 bases align to TRBD2. The length of the CDR3 is 15 residues. The V gene's germline CDR1 is SGHVS and CDR2 FNYEAQ. With 6 bases clipped from V and 4 bases from J, the junction kept 5 bases outside the gene matches. The CDR3 DNA follows: TGTGCCAGCAGTACTAGCGGGGGCGGGTACAATGAGCAGTTCTTC. It specifies CASSTSGGGYNEQFF.